This T cell receptor beta chain was documented in a study of OX40 agonist ivuxolimab in advanced cancers. Across the study: Antecedent anti-PD-1, anti-PD-L1 or anti-CTLA-4 therapy was permissible, with 35% to 40% having received some. Study outcomes and limitations: Among the nonresponders, some also had low normalized T-cell clonal expansion.

For this clone: Antigen: not known.

In germline, CDR1 is MNHNY, CDR2 SVGAGI (reference sequence). The CDR3 spans 14 residues. V was pared by 6 bases and J by 3 bases, with 14 bases between. Sequencing used immunoSEQ multiplex PCR; TCRdb keeps in-frame clones, though not all of them. The sample includes about 46,000 clones, just over 85% of them seen just once. The J gene is TRBJ1-1, the V gene TRBV6-6, with D tentatively TRBD1 (6 bases). This clonotype was sampled from an adult with an advanced solid tumor such as melanoma, head and neck, liver or kidney cancer. The starting material was CD4+ or CD8+ T cells sorted from blood, obtained in a trial of the OX40 agonist ivuxolimab. The CDR3 loop is CASSPRGDDTEAFF. For the CDR3, the DNA is TGTGCCAGCAGCCCCAGGGGTGACGACACTGAAGCTTTCTTT.